This T cell receptor (beta chain) was documented in a study of cytomegalovirus exposure and HLA in healthy donors. Study-wide findings and caveats: Among TCR beta chains, those listed as cytomegalovirus-associated numbered around 180. In presence/absence analyses, roughly uniform sequencing depth across donors was assumed.

PCR employed 60 Vbeta and 13 Jbeta primers. Repertoires were generated with immunoSEQ multiplex PCR, while TCRdb's copy carries only in-frame clones and drops some. The repertoire holds 180,000 or so clones, with 80% as singletons. Comments on this clone: Its cognate antigen is unknown.

The sequenced material came from PBMCs. The sequence derives from a woman aged 25-40 years in good health and CMV-seronegative.

This CDR3 is CASSPLRGYGYTF. The CDR3, as DNA: TGCGCCAGCAGCCCTCTTCGGGGCTATGGCTACACCTTC. V and J are TRBV4-3 and TRBJ1-2; D ambiguous. The germline CDR1 and CDR2 sequences are LGHNA and YSLEER. CDR3 size: 13 residues. Deletions cut 4 bases from V and 4 bases from J, with 10 bases between.